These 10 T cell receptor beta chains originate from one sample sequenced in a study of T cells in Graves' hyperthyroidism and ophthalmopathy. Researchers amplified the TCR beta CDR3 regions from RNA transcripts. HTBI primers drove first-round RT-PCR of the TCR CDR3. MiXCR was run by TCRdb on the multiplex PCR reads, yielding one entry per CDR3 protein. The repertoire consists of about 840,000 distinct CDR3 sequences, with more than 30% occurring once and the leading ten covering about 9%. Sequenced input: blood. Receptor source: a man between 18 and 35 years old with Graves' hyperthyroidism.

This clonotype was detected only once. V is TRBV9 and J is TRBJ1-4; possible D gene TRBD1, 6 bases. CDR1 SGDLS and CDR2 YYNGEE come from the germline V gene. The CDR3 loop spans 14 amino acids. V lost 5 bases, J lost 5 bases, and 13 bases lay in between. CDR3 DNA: TGTGCCAGCAGTCCACAGGGCCGGAATGAAAAACTGTTTTTT. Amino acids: CASSPQGRNEKLFF.

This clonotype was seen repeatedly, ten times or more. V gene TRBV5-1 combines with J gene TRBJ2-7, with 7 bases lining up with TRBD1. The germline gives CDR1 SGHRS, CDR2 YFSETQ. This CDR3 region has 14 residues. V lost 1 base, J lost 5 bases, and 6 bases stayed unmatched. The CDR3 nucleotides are TGCGCCAGCAGCTTGTCGGGACAGAACCACGAGCAGTACTTC. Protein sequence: CASSLSGQNHEQYF.

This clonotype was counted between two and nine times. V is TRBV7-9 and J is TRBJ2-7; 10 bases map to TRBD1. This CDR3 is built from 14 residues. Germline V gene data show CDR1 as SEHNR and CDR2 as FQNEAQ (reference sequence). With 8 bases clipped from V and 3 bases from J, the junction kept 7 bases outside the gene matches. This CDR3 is CASSGDRGVYEQYF. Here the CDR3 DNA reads TGTGCCAGCTCGGGGGACAGGGGCGTCTACGAGCAGTACTTC.

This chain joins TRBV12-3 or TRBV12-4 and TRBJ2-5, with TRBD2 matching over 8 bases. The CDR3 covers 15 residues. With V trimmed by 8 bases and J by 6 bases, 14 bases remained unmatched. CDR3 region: CASSPPRGGPKTQYF. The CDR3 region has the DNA TGTGCCAGCTCACCACCCCGCGGGGGGCCAAAGACCCAGTACTTC.

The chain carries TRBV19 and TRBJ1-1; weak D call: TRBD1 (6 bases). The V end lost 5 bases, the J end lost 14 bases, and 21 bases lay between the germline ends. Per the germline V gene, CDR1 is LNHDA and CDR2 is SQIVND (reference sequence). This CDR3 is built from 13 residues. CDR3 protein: CASSHRAGLLAFF. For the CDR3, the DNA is TGTGCCAGTAGTCACAGGGCAGGGCTACTTGCCTTCTTT. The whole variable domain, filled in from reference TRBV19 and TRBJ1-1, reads DGGITQSPKYLFRKEGQNVTLSCEQNLNHDAMYWYRQDPGQGLRLIYYSQIVNDFQKGDIAEGYSVSREKKESFPLTVTSAQKNPTAFYLCASSHRAGLLAFFGQGTRLTVV.

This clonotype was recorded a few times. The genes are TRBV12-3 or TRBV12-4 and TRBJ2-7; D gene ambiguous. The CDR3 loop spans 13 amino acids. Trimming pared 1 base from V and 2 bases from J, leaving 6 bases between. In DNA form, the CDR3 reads TGTGCCAGCAGTTTAGACAATCCCTACGAGCAGTACTTC. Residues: CASSLDNPYEQYF.

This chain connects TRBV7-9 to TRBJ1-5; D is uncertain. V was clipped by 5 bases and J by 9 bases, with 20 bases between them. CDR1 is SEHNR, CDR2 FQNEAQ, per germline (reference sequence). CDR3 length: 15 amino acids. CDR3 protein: CASSPDTGPGWPQHF. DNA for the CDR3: TGTGCCAGCAGCCCCGACACCGGGCCGGGTTGGCCCCAGCATTTT.

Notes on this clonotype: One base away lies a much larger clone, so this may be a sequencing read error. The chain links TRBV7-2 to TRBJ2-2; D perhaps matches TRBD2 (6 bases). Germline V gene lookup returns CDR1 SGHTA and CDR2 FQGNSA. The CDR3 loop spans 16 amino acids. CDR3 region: CASSPEAAGAGGEPFF. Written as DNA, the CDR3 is TGTGCCAGCAGCCCAGAAGCGGCCGGGGCCGGCGGGGAGCCGTTTTTT.

The CDR3 sequence: CASSQRTTSGPDEQYF. CDR3 DNA: TGCGCCAGCAGCCAAAGGACGACTAGCGGACCCGACGAGCAGTACTTC. V is TRBV4-1 and J is TRBJ2-7, with 9 nucleotides matching TRBD2. V lost 2 bases and J lost 5; bases outside the gene matches: 10. The germline V gene encodes CDR1 MGHRA and CDR2 YSYEKL. The CDR3 spans 16 residues.

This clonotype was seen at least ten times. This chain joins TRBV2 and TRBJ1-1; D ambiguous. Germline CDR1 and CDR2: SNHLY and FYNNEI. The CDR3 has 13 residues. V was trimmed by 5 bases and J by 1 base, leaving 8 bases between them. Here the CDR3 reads CASSQQPNTEAFF. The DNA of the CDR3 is TGTGCCAGCAGTCAACAGCCGAACACTGAAGCTTTCTTT.